This T cell receptor beta chain was identified during a study of OX40 agonist ivuxolimab in advanced cancers. The data were produced by immunoSEQ multiplex PCR, yet TCRdb's version contains in-frame clones alone and is incomplete. The table lists 26,000 or so clones, 65% to 85% of them singletons. Germline assignment: CDR1 LNHDA and CDR2 SQIVND (reference sequence). The length of the CDR3 is 17 residues. The V and J ends lost 3 bases and 0 bases respectively, with 17 bases between them. Sample: CD4+ or CD8+ T cells sorted from blood, taken in a trial of the OX40 agonist ivuxolimab. The chain carries TRBV19 and TRBJ2-5, with a weak D call TRBD1 (5 bases). The receptor was derived from an adult with an advanced solid tumor such as melanoma, head and neck, liver or kidney cancer. CDR3 amino acids: CASSIALWGTYQETQYF. For the CDR3, the DNA is TGTGCCAGTAGTATCGCTCTTTGGGGCACCTACCAAGAGACCCAGTACTTC. The whole variable domain, filled in from reference TRBV19 and TRBJ2-5, reads DGGITQSPKYLFRKEGQNVTLSCEQNLNHDAMYWYRQDPGQGLRLIYYSQIVNDFQKGDIAEGYSVSREKKESFPLTVTSAQKNPTAFYLCASSIALWGTYQETQYFGPGTRLLVL.